This TCR beta chain was identified during a study of CDR3 diversity in severe acne. TCRdb analysed the PCR reads with MiXCR anew, one entry per CDR3 protein. Here the sample spans approximately 90,000 distinct CDR3 sequences, about half being singletons. As regards this clonotype: One base away lies a much larger clone, so this may be a sequencing read error.

Trimming removed 8 bases at V and 3 bases at J, with 11 bases between. This CDR3 spans 12 amino acids. This receptor was taken from a male donor with severe acne vulgaris. The chain combines TRBV12-3 or TRBV12-4 with TRBJ2-7; maybe TRBD2 (5 bases). Sequences were obtained from blood. The CDR3 spells CASGLAGYEQYF. The CDR3 nucleotides are TGTGCCAGCGGTCTTGCGGGCTACGAGCAGTACTTC.